This T cell receptor (beta chain) was obtained from a study of shared clonotypes between healthy human individuals. The V end lost 5 bases, the J end lost 2 bases, and 16 bases lay between the germline ends. The length of the CDR3 is 15 residues. Germline V gene lookup returns CDR1 SGHAT and CDR2 FQNNGV. Comments on this clone: Its antigen is as yet unknown.

General observations from the study: With several donors compared, around 4.7% of naive CD4 clonotypes were shared.

Naive CD8 cells, CD45RO-negative and positively selected for CCR7, excluded terminally differentiated effector memory CD45RA+ cells. All the donors were Caucasian adults who lived in Nashville, Tennessee. Generated by immunoSEQ multiplex PCR, the TCRdb table keeps only in-frame clones and is missing some. The table records 550,000 to 750,000 clones, around 92% of them present only once. The chain couples TRBV11-2 to TRBJ2-7; D remains unclear. Sequenced input: naive CD8+ T cells sorted from blood. This TCR was recovered from a man younger than 40 in good health. The CDR3 nucleotides read TGTGCCAGCAGCGGTACGGCCCCCCGTCCCTACGAGCAGTACTTC. Protein product: CASSGTAPRPYEQYF.